This TCR beta chain was profiled in a study of cytomegalovirus exposure and HLA in healthy donors. Vbeta (60) and Jbeta (13) primers were used in the PCR. Using immunoSEQ multiplex PCR, the repertoire was profiled, and TCRdb retains in-frame clones only, with some absent. The table includes more than 250,000 clones, around 90% detected once. This clone was seen a single time. Its target is not known. Findings of the study overall: Researchers reported in a later analysis that common viral pathogens appeared linked to several top clusters. The study labeled fewer than 200 TCR beta chains cytomegalovirus-associated. The authors confirmed in vitro that three CMV-associated chains were specific for CMV antigens.

The V gene end was trimmed by 0 bases and the J gene end by 6 bases; junction bases not matched to a gene: 4. The germline CDR1 and CDR2 sequences are GTSNPN and SVGIG (reference sequence). There are 14 residues in the CDR3. The TCR originated in a woman aged 18-29 years in good health and CMV-seronegative. The sample was PBMCs. V gene TRBV30 combines with J gene TRBJ1-4; the match to TRBD1 covers 7 bases. The CDR3 reads CAWSVGRGDEKLFF. The CDR3 DNA follows: TGTGCCTGGAGTGTCGGCAGGGGGGATGAAAAACTGTTTTTT. The full variable domain, with the rest looked up from reference TRBV30 and TRBJ1-4, is SQTIHQWPATLVQPVGSPLSLECTVEGTSNPNLYWYRQAAGRGLQLLFYSVGIGQISSEVPQNLSASRPQDRQFILSSKKLLLSDSGFYLCAWSVGRGDEKLFFGSGTQLSVL.